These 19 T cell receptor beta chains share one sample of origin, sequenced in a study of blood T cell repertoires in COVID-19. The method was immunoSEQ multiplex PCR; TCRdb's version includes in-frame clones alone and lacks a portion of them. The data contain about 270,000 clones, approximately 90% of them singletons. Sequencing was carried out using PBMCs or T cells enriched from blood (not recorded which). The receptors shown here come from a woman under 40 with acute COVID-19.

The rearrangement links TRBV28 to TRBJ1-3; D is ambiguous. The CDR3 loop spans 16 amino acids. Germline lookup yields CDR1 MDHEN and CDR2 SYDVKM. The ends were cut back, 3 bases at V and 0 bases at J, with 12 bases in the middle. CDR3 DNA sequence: TGTGCCAGCAGTTTCTTTGGAGGGCCCTCTGGAAACACCATATATTTT. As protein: CASSFFGGPSGNTIYF.

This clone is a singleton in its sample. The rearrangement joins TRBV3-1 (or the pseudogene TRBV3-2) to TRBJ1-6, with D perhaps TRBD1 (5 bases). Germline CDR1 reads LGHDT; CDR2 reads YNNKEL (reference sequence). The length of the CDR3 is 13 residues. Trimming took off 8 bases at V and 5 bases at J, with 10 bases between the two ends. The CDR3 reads CASRQRNNSPLHF. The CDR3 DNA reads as TGTGCCAGCCGACAGAGAAATAATTCACCCCTCCACTTT.

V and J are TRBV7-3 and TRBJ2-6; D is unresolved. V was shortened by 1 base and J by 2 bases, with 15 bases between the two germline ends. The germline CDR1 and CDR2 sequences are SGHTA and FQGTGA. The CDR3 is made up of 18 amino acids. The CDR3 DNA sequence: TGTGCCAGCAGCTTAAACCTAGTTATGAGAGCTGGGGCCAACGTCCTGACTTTC. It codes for CASSLNLVMRAGANVLTF.

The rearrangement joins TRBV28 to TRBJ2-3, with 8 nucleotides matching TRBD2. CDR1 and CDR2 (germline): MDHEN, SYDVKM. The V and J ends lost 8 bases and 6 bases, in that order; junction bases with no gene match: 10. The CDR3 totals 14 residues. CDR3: CASFKREIGDTQYF. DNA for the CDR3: TGTGCCAGCTTTAAGCGGGAGATTGGGGATACGCAGTATTTT.

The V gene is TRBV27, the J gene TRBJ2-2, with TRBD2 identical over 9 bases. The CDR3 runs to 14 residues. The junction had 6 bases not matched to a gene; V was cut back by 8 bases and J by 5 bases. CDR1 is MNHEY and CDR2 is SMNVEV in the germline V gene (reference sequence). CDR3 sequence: CASRLAAYTGELFF. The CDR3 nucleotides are TGTGCCAGCCGACTAGCGGCCTATACCGGGGAGCTGTTTTTT.

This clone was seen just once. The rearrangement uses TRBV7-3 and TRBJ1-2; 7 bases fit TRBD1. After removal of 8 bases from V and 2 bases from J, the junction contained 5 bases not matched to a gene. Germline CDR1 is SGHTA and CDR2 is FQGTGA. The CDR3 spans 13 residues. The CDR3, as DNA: TGTGCCAGCCGTCCGGGACAGAACTATGGCTACACCTTC. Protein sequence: CASRPGQNYGYTF.

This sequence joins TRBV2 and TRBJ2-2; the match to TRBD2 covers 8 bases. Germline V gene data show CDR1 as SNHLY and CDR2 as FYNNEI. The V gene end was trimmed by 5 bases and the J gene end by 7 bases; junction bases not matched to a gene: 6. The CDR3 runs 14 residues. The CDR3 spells CASSPGLVFGELFF. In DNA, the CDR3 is TGTGCCAGCAGTCCGGGACTAGTCTTCGGGGAGCTGTTTTTT. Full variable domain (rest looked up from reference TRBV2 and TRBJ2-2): EPEVTQTPSHQVTQMGQEVILRCVPISNHLYFYWYRQILGQKVEFLVSFYNNEISEKSEIFDDQFSVERPDGSNFTLKIRSTKLEDSAMYFCASSPGLVFGELFFGEGSRLTVL.

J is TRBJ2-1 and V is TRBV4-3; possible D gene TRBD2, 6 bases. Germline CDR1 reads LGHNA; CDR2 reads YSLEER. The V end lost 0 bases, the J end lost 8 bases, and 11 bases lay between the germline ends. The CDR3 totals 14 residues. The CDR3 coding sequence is TGCGCCAGCAGCCAAGATGGAGGGTTTTATGAGCAGTTCTTC. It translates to CASSQDGGFYEQFF.

CDR3 in amino acids: CASSWLGTGGETQYF. Written as DNA, the CDR3 is TGCGCCAGCAGCTGGCTGGGGACAGGGGGAGAGACCCAGTACTTC. This chain links TRBV5-1 with TRBJ2-5, with TRBD1 matching over 11 bases. There are 15 residues in the CDR3. Unmatched junction bases numbered 5, after V lost 3 bases and J lost 4 bases. CDR1 is SGHRS and CDR2 is YFSETQ in the germline V gene.

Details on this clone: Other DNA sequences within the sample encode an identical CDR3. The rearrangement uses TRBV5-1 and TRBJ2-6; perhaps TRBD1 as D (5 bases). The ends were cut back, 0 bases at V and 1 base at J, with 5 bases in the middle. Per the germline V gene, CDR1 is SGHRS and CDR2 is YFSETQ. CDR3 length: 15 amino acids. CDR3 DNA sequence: TGCGCCAGCAGCTTGGAGGGGTCTGGGGCCAACGTCCTGACTTTC. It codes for CASSLEGSGANVLTF.

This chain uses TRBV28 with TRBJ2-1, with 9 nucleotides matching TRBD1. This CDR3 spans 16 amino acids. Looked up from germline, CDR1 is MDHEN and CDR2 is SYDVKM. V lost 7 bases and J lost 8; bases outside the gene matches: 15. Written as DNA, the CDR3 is TGTGCCAGCACCTCGGGTGGACAGGGGAATTTCGATGAGCAGTTCTTC. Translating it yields CASTSGGQGNFDEQFF.

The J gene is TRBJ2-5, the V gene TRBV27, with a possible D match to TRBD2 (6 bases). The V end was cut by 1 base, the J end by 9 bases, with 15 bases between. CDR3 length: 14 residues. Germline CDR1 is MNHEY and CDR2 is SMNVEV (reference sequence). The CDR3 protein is CASSLWVGSGSQYF. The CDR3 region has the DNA TGTGCCAGCAGTTTATGGGTGGGGAGCGGGTCCCAGTACTTC.

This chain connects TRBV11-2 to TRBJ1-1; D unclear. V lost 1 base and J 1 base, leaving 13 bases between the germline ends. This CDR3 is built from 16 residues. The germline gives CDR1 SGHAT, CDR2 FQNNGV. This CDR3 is CASSLGRAGPNTEAFF. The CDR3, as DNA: TGTGCCAGCAGCTTAGGGAGGGCAGGACCGAACACTGAAGCTTTCTTT.

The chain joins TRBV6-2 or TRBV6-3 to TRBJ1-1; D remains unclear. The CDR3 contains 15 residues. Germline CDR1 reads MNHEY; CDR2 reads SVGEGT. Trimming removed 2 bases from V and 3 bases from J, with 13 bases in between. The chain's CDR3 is CASSYAPKVDTEAFF. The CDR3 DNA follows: TGTGCCAGCAGTTACGCTCCTAAAGTGGACACTGAAGCTTTCTTT.

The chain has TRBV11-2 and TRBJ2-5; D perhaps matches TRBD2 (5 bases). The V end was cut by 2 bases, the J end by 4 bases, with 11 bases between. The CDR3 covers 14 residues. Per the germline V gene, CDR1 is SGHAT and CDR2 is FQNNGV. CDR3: CASSLFGKGETQYF. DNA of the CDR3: TGTGCCAGCAGCTTATTCGGGAAAGGAGAGACCCAGTACTTC.

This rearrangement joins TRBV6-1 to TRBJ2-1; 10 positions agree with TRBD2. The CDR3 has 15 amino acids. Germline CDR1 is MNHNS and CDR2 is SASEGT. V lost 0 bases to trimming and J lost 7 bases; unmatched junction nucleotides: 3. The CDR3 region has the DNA TGTGCCAGCAGTGAAGCCCTAGCGGGAGATAATGAGCAGTTCTTC. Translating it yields CASSEALAGDNEQFF.

The CDR3 DNA reads TGTGCCATCAGTGAGTCTGAGCCGATATCCTACGAGCAGTACTTC. Protein product: CAISESEPISYEQYF. The V call is TRBV10-3, the J call TRBJ2-7; no reliable D call. The germline CDR1 and CDR2 sequences are ENHRY and SYGVKD. This CDR3 region has 15 residues. Deletions cut 0 bases from V and 1 base from J, with 10 bases between.

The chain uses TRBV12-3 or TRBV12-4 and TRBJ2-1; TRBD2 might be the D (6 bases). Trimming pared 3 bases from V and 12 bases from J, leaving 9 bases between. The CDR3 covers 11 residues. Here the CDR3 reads CASSLSGGQFF. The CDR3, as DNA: TGTGCCAGCAGTTTGTCCGGGGGGCAGTTCTTC.

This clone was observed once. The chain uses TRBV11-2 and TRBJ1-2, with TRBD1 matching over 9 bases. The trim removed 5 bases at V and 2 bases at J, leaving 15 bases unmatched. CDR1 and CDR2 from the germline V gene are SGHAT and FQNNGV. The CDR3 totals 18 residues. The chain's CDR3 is CASSLIRWGQGRNYGYTF. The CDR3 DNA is TGTGCCAGCAGCCTGATTAGGTGGGGACAGGGTAGAAACTATGGCTACACCTTC.